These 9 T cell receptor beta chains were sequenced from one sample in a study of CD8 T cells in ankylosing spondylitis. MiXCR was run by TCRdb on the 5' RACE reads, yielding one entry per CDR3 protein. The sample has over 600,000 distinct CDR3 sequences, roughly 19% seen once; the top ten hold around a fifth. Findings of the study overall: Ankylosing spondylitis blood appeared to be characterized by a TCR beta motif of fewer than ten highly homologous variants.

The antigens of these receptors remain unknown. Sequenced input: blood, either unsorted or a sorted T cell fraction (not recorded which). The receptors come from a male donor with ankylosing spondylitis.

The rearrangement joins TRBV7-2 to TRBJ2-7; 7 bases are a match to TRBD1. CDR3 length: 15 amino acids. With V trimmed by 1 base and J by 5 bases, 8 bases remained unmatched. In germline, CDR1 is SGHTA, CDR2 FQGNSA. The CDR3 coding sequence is TGTGCCAGCAGCTTAGGAGTAGGGGGCACCAACGAGCAGTACTTC. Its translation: CASSLGVGGTNEQYF.

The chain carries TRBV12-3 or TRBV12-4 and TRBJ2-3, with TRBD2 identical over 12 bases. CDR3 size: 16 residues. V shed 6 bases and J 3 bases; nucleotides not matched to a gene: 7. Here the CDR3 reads CASSPRLAGATDTQYF. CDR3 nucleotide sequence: TGTGCCAGCAGCCCCAGACTAGCGGGGGCAACAGATACGCAGTATTTT.

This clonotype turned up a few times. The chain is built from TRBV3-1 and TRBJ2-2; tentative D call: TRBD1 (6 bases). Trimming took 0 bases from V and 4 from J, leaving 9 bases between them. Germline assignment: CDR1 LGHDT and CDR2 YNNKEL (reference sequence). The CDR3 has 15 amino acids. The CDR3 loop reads CASSQEWGPTGELFF. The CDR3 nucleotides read TGTGCCAGCAGCCAAGAATGGGGGCCCACCGGGGAGCTGTTTTTT.

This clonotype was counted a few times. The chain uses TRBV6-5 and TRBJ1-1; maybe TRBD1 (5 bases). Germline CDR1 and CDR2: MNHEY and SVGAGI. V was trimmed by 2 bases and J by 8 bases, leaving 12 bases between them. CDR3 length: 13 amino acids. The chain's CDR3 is CASSYGTSFEAFF. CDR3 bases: TGTGCCAGCAGTTACGGGACCTCGTTCGAAGCTTTCTTT.

The CDR3 DNA reads as TGTGCCAGCAGCCGACCCTGGGAAGGGTATGGCTACACCTTC. Translating gives CASSRPWEGYGYTF. The chain couples TRBV6-2 or TRBV6-3 to TRBJ1-2; D unresolved. The germline CDR1 and CDR2 sequences are MNHEY and SVGEGT. The CDR3 covers 14 residues. The V end was cut by 6 bases, the J end by 5 bases, with 16 bases between.

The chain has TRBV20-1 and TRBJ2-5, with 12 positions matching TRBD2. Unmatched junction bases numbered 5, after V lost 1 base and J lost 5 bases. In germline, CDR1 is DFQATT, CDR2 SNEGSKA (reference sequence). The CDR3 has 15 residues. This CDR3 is CSARAGTSGWETQYF. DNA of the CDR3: TGCAGTGCTAGAGCCGGGACTAGCGGGTGGGAGACCCAGTACTTC.

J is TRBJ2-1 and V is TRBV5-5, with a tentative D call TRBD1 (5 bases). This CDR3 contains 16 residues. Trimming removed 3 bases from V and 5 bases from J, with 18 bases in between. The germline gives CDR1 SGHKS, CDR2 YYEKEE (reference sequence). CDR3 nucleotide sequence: TGTGCCAGCAGCTCCCAACAGGCCGTGCTGGACAATGAGCAGTTCTTC. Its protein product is CASSSQQAVLDNEQFF.

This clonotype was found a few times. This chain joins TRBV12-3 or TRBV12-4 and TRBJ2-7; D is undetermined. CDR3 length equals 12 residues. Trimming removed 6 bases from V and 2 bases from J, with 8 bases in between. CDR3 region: CASRVTAYEQYF. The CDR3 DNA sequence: TGTGCCAGCAGGGTCACCGCCTACGAGCAGTACTTC.

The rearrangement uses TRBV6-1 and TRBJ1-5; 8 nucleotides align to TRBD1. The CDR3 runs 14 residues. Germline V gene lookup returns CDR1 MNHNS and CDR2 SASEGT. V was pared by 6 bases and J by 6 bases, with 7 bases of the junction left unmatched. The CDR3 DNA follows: TGTGCCAGCAGACGTGGACAGGGCGGTCAGCCCCAGCATTTT. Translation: CASRRGQGGQPQHF.